This T cell receptor (beta chain) came from a study of T cells after yellow fever vaccination. Study in general: Where fractions had low cell numbers, libraries were prepared from them with the SMART-Seq v4 Ultra Low Input RNA kit.

The germline gives CDR1 KGHSH, CDR2 LQKENI. The CDR3 is 15 residues long. The V end lost 2 bases, the J end lost 6 bases, and 14 bases lay between the germline ends. In making TCR cDNA, 5'RACE template switching added a universal primer site and UMIs to it. MiXCR, run by TCRdb on the 5' RACE reads, gives a single entry per CDR3 protein. The table shows hundreds of thousands of distinct CDR3 sequences, with around a fifth occurring only once. The specimen was PBMCs, collected less than 25 days after the first yellow fever vaccination. This TCR derives from a man aged 18-30 years who received the YFV17D yellow fever vaccine. The chain couples TRBV18 to TRBJ2-1; the D gene is possibly TRBD1 (7 bases). The CDR3 sequence: CASSPSTGEVNEQFF. The CDR3, as DNA: TGTGCCAGCTCACCAAGTACAGGGGAGGTCAATGAGCAGTTCTTC.